One sample yielded the 5 T cell receptor beta chains listed below, sequenced in a study of T cell repertoires in cytomegalovirus infection. Each CDR3 protein is one row after TCRdb ran MiXCR on the reads. Found here are tens of thousands of distinct CDR3 sequences, about 4% of them singletons; the top ten hold around a fifth. Sequenced input: PBMCs. The receptors stem from a human donor in good health (CMV status not recorded). Some clones in this sample may be carry-over from other donors' samples.

This clonotype was counted at least ten times. The CDR3 here is CASSFDSNQPQHF. CDR3 coding DNA: TGTGCCAGCAGCTTTGATAGCAATCAGCCCCAGCATTTT. V and J are TRBV7-8 and TRBJ1-5; D remains ambiguous. The ends were cut back, 3 bases at V and 0 bases at J, with 3 bases in the middle. CDR1 is SGHVS and CDR2 is FQNEAQ in the germline V gene. There are 13 residues in the CDR3.

This clonotype was observed at least ten times. The CDR3 DNA sequence: TGTGCCAGCAGACCAACAGGGGTACGCAATGAGCAGTTCTTC. Residues: CASRPTGVRNEQFF. The chain couples TRBV28 to TRBJ2-1, with 7 bases matching TRBD1. The CDR3 totals 14 residues. Germline trimming cut 6 bases from V and 6 bases from J; bases unmatched to any gene: 8. Germline assignment: CDR1 MDHEN and CDR2 SYDVKM.

This clonotype was observed at least ten times. V gene TRBV7-2 combines with J gene TRBJ2-3; 7 bases are a match to TRBD2. V lost 0 bases to trimming and J lost 1 base; unmatched junction nucleotides: 4. CDR1 SGHTA and CDR2 FQGNSA come from the germline V gene. CDR3 size: 16 residues. The CDR3 nucleotides read TGTGCCAGCAGCTTAGCGTGGCTAGCGGGCACAGATACGCAGTATTTT. Its protein is CASSLAWLAGTDTQYF.

This clonotype came up many times. The rearrangement uses TRBV7-2 and TRBJ2-3; D gene unclear. CDR1 and CDR2 from the germline V gene are SGHTA and FQGNSA. This CDR3 spans 14 amino acids. V dropped 2 bases and J dropped 0 bases, with 6 bases sitting between them. In nucleotides, the CDR3 is TGTGCCAGCAGCTTAATCCCTAGCACAGATACGCAGTATTTT. Translating gives CASSLIPSTDTQYF.

In its sample, this clonotype was seen many times. The chain uses TRBV7-8 and TRBJ2-2; D tentatively reads TRBD1 or TRBD2 (5 bases each). Germline values: CDR1 SGHVS, CDR2 FQNEAQ. Trimming shortened V by 5 bases and J by 6 bases, and 19 bases separated the two germline ends. This CDR3 has 16 amino acids. The CDR3 bases are TGTGCCAGCAGCCTCTTGAGGGGTTCTGATCCCGGGGAGCTGTTTTTT. It codes for CASSLLRGSDPGELFF.